This is a list of T cell receptor beta chains from one sample in a study of molecular identifiers for immune sequencing clone quantification. TCRdb used MiXCR to reprocess the PCR reads, holding one entry per CDR3 protein. This sample yields 88,000 or so distinct CDR3 sequences, of which 20% to 25% are seen a single time; 1% to 1.2% belongs to the top ten. The sequenced sample was naive CD8+ T cells from blood, with Jurkat cell RNA spiked in. The receptors come from a human donor in good health. Some libraries in this study had Jurkat cell RNA spiked in. CDR3s include the opening cysteine and the closing phenylalanine or tryptophan. The D gene is left open where the match is weak. Size is omitted from some rows. Given values are once, few, many or a class for expanded clones.

TRBD1,TRBV5-4,TRBJ2-7,many,TGTGCCAGCAGCCTAGGGACAGGGAGCTCCTACGAGCAGTACTTC,CASSLGTGSSYEQYF
-,TRBV27,TRBJ1-1,many,TGTGCCAGCAGTTTATCTGGGGGAGGGATAGTGGCTTTCTTT,CASSLSGGGIVAFF
-,TRBV28,TRBJ2-5,many,TGTGCCAGCAGCCGAACCCTCCTGACAGGTTTTGTAGGGGAGACCCAGTACTTC,CASSRTLLTGFVGETQYF
-,TRBV6-5,TRBJ2-2,-,TGTGCCAGCAGCCCTCCACAGCGGACGAACACCGGGGAGCTGTTTTTT,CASSPPQRTNTGELFF
TRBD1,TRBV7-2,TRBJ2-2,many,TGTGCCAGCAGCTTAGTCAACAGGGGGGCCGGGGAGCTGTTTTTT,CASSLVNRGAGELFF
TRBD2,TRBV29-1,TRBJ2-1,-,TGCAGCGCCGACGGACTAGCGGGGTCCTACAATGAGCAGTTCTTC,CSADGLAGSYNEQFF
-,TRBV20-1,TRBJ2-1,many,TGCAGTGCTAGCGACAGGACTAGCTCCTACAATGAGCAGTTCTTC,CSASDRTSSYNEQFF
-,TRBV19,TRBJ1-5,-,TGTGCCAGTAGCCTTATCCGGTTTGACGGCAATCAGCCCCAGCATTTT,CASSLIRFDGNQPQHF
TRBD1,TRBV6-2/TRBV6-3,TRBJ2-5,-,TGTGCCAGCAGTTTCACACAGGGGGCTGAGACCCAGTACTTC,CASSFTQGAETQYF
TRBD2,TRBV20-1,TRBJ2-2,many,TGCAGTGCTAGATCCAAATCCGGGACTAGAAGTCCCGGGGAGCTGTTTTTT,CSARSKSGTRSPGELFF
-,TRBV6-6,TRBJ2-3,many,TGTGCCAGCAGTTACTCACTAGGCCCAGATACGCAGTATTTT,CASSYSLGPDTQYF
-,TRBV27,TRBJ2-3,-,TGTGCCAGCAGTTCCATAGAGGGGTACGCAGATACGCAGTATTTT,CASSSIEGYADTQYF
-,TRBV7-9,TRBJ2-1,few,TGTGCCAGCAGCTTCATAGGGGATGAGCAGTTCTTC,CASSFIGDEQFF
-,TRBV7-8,TRBJ2-3,many,TGTGCCAGCAGTTCCCCCCCCCCCGGGGCCGGGGATACGCAGTATTTT,CASSSPPPGAGDTQYF
-,TRBV5-4,TRBJ1-1,-,TGTGCCAGCAGCTTGACGGGGCTGAGCACTGAAGCTTTCTTT,CASSLTGLSTEAFF
TRBD1,TRBV27,TRBJ1-2,many,TGTGCCAGCAGTTCAGGGGGGCCCTATGGCTACACCTTC,CASSSGGPYGYTF
-,TRBV18,TRBJ2-3,many,TGTGCCAGCTCCACCGGAGCCCTCTGGACAGATACGCAGTATTTT,CASSTGALWTDTQYF
-,TRBV30,TRBJ2-5,-,TGTGCCTGGAGTCCTACGCGGGAGACCCAGTACTTC,CAWSPTRETQYF
TRBD1,TRBV27,TRBJ2-2,few,TGTGCCAGCAGTGAGAGACAGGGGGCGAACACCGGGGAGCTGTTTTTT,CASSERQGANTGELFF
-,TRBV14,TRBJ2-1,-,TGTGCCAGCAGTTACATGAGGTCCAGAAATGAGCAGTTCTTC,CASSYMRSRNEQFF
-,TRBV6-5,TRBJ1-1,many,TGTGCCAGCAGCCAACCCCAGGCAGGCCCGGATTGGACTGAAGCTTTCTTT,CASSQPQAGPDWTEAFF
-,TRBV19,TRBJ2-4,many,TGTGCCAGTAGTATCATGCCGCCGGGGCGTGCCAAAAACATTCAGTACTTC,CASSIMPPGRAKNIQYF